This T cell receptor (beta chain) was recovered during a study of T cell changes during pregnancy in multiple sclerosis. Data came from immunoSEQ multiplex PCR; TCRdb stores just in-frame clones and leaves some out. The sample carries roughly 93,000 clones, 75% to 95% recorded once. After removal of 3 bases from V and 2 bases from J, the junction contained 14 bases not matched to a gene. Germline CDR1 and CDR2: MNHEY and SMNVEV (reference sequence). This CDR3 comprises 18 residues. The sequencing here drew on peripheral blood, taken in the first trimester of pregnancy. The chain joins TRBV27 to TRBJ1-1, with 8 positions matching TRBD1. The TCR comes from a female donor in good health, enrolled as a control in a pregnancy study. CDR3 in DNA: TGTGCCAGCAGTTTGGACGCTAAACCGGGACAGGTCAACACTGAAGCTTTCTTT. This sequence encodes CASSLDAKPGQVNTEAFF.